This T cell receptor beta chain was recorded in a study of blood T cell repertoires in COVID-19. Authors' analysis steps: Amplification of reference gene primers provided the estimated nucleated cell counts. Libraries were prepared by immunoSEQ multiplex PCR; TCRdb keeps only in-frame clonotypes and omits some of them. The D gene and trimming were derived from the DNA, and the V and J assignments and clone size from that table. The data contain some 350,000 clones, approximately 82% of them singletons. This clone showed up just once. The V end lost 4 bases, the J end lost 7 bases, and 20 bases lay between the germline ends. The CDR3 spans 15 residues.

Sequenced material: peripheral blood. This receptor was identified in a man aged 25 to 40 with active or convalescent COVID-19. The chain uses TRBV23-1 and TRBJ2-7; the D gene is possibly TRBD2 (6 bases). TRBV23-1 is known as an ORF, though its function is uncertain. CDR3 bases: TGCGCCAGCAGTCTACCGAGGGACTCCCGAGGGGAGCAGTACTTC. This gives the protein CASSLPRDSRGEQYF.